The 6 T cell receptor beta chains reported below all come from one sample, sequenced in a study of Ad26.COV2.S vaccination and SARS-CoV-2 variants (dated by TCRdb to the early 2020s). Read against the paper, the sample's treatment or condition label means: approximately 18 received Ad26.COV2.S at low or high dose, single or two shots; 5 received placebo; per-sample allocation not given. Repertoires of vaccine and placebo recipients were sequenced from samples taken on day 63 after the first injection. Library preparation used the immunoSEQ multiplex PCR assay. The table was pulled from immuneACCESS by TCRdb, which kept in-frame rearrangements only. Such tables lose some clones; where checked, under half of the loss comes from unresolved V genes, and the rest has no known cause. This sample is represented by 440,000 or so clones; around 90% of them were singletons. Together, the top ten hold about 4.1% of the sample.

Sequenced material: peripheral blood, taken in a trial of Ad26.COV2.S vaccine versus placebo. The receptors were sampled from a person aged 18-65 years who received the Ad26.COV2.S COVID-19 vaccine or a placebo.

The V gene is TRBV10-3, the J gene TRBJ2-3; maybe TRBD2 (7 bases). CDR1 is ENHRY and CDR2 is SYGVKD in the germline V gene. The V gene lost 11 bases and the J gene lost 1 base, with 13 bases spanning the gap. The CDR3 contains 13 residues. As DNA, the CDR3 is TGTGCCTCCACGGGGGGCGGCACAGATACGCAGTATTTT. It is translated as CASTGGGTDTQYF.

CDR3 nucleotide sequence: TGTGCCACAAGCCGGGACAGCTATGGCTACACCTTC. It is translated as CATSRDSYGYTF. The chain uses TRBV24-1 and TRBJ1-2, with 7 bases matching TRBD1. Germline V gene lookup returns CDR1 KGHDR and CDR2 SFDVKD. With V trimmed by 10 bases and J by 4 bases, 5 bases remained unmatched. The CDR3 has 12 amino acids.

This rearrangement joins TRBV13 to TRBJ2-7; TRBD2 matches at 9 bases. This CDR3 contains 15 residues. J gave up 5 bases and V 1 base, and 6 bases lay outside the gene matches. CDR1 and CDR2 from the germline V gene are PRHDT and FYEKMQ (reference sequence). CDR3 bases: TGTGCCAGCAGCTTAGACGCTAGCGGGATGGACGAGCAGTACTTC. Its translation is CASSLDASGMDEQYF.

The chain carries TRBV7-8 and TRBJ2-7; maybe TRBD2 (5 bases). The CDR3 contains 13 residues. V shed 3 bases and J shed 6 bases, with 12 bases lying between them. CDR1 SGHVS and CDR2 FQNEAQ come from the germline V gene. In nucleotides, the CDR3 is TGTGCCAGCAGCTTCGGGAATTTGCTCGAGCAGTACTTC. It yields the protein CASSFGNLLEQYF.

This clone has a single count. V is TRBV19 and J is TRBJ1-5; 7 bases line up with TRBD1. Per the germline V gene, CDR1 is LNHDA and CDR2 is SQIVND (reference sequence). This CDR3 has 15 amino acids. With V trimmed by 7 bases and J by 5 bases, 11 bases remained unmatched. The CDR3 is CASTLGTADYQPQHF. The CDR3 nucleotides are TGTGCCAGTACTTTAGGGACAGCCGATTATCAGCCCCAGCATTTT.

The V gene is TRBV25-1, the J gene TRBJ1-4; no clear D gene. Deletions cut 2 bases from V and 3 bases from J, with 4 bases between. Germline-derived CDR1 and CDR2 are MGHDK and SYGVNS. CDR3 size: 13 residues. The CDR3 sequence is CASSEGANEKLFF. The CDR3 DNA sequence: TGTGCCAGCAGTGAAGGAGCTAATGAAAAACTGTTTTTT. Filled out from reference TRBV25-1 and TRBJ1-4, the complete variable domain reads EADIYQTPRYLVIGTGKKITLECSQTMGHDKMYWYQQDPGMELHLIHYSYGVNSTEKGDLSSESTVSRIRTEHFPLTLESARPSHTSQYLCASSEGANEKLFFGSGTQLSVL.